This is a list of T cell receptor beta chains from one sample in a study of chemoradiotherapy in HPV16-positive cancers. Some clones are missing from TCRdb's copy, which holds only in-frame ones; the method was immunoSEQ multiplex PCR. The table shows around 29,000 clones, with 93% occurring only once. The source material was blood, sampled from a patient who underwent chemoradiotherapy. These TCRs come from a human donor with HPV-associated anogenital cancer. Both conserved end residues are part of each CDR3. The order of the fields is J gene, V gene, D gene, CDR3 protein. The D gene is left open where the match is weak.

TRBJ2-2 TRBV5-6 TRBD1 CASSTRGQGGELFF
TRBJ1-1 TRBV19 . CASNLGVNTEAFF
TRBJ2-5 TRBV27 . CASSPASDNQETQYF
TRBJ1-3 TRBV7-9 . CASSLQGSGNTIYF
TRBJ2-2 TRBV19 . CASSIGRQGYTGELFF
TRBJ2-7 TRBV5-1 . CASSFNQGATYEQYF
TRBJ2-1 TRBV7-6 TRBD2 CASSLVVAGGVGEQFF
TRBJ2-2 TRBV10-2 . CASSEDRVPGELFF
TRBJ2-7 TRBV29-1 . CSVVLGTYEQYF
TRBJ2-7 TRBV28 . CASSPMGLETSYEQYF
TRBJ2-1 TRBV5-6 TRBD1 CASSLGQGGEQFF
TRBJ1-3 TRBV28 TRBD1 CASRAQGAGGNTIYF
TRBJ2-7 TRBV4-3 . CASSQVAGIYEQYF
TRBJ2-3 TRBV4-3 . CASSQLRIQPNTDTQYF
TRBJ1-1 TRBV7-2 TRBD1 CASSLQGVNTEAFF
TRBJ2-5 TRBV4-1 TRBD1 CASSQEETGGRETQYF
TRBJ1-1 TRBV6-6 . CASSPLLGQNTEAFF
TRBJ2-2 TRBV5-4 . CASSSPFRGPGELFF
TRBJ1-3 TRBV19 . CASSIGVNGNTIYF
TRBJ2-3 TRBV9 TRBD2 CASSVDPLAASTDTQYF
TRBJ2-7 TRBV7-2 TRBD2 CASSSSGGVPHIYEQYF
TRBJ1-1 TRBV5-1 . CASQRGPGYTEAFF
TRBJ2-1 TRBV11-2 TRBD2 CASSLAGGPYNEQFF
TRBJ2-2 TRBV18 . CASSPRDANTGELFF
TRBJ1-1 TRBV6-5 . CASSRKRNTEAFF
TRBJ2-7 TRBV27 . CASSAGLATYEQYF
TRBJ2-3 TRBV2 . CASAGFSTDTQYF
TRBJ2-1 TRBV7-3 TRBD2 CASSAGLAGGEEQFF
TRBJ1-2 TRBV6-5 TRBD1 CASTPGGSSGYTF
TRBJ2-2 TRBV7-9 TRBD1 CASRADRANTGELFF
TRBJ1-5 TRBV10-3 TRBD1 CAIRAGTGSNQPQHF
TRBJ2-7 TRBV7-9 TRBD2 CASAPPSGSYEQYF
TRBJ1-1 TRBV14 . CASSQDPSGNTEAFF
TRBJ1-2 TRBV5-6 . CASSSSPASYGYTF
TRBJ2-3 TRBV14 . CASSQARPDTQYF
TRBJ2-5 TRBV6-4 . CASRVNGKGGQETQYF
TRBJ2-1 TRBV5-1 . CASSLTGTATNEQFF
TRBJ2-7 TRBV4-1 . CASSQEGTRRAVSSYEQYF
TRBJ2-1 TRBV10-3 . CAISQGNEQFF
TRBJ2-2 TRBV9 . CASRQGGANTGELFF
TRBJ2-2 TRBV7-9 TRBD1 CASSLRQGAAGELFF
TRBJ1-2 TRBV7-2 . CASSLVVYGYTF
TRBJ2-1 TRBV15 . CATSATLQGYSYNEQFF
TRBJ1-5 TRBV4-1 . CASSQDNNQPQHF
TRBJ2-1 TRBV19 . CASSIRGSYNEQFF
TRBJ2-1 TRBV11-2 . CASSLGTREFF
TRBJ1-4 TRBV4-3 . CASSQDYPGNEKLFF
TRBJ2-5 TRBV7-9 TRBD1 CASSLWDRMIETQYF
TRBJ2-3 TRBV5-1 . CASSRLGARTDTQYF
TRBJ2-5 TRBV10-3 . CAISAAAGETQYF
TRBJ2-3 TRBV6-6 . CASSRDTHTDTQYF
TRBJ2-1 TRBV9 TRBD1 CASSATGASYNEQFF
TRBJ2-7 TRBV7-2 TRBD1 CASSFGTGLSYEQYF
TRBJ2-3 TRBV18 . CASSPETSLPADTQYF
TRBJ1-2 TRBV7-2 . CASSLGAGAPAGYTF